This TCR beta chain was documented in a study of spatial heterogeneity in lung cancer. The time point is: blood at routine non-recurrence follow-up after resection. This clonotype ranks as medium-sized. Via MiXCR, TCRdb re-called the 5' RACE reads, giving one row per CDR3 protein. The sample has around 40,000 distinct CDR3 sequences, approximately 8% seen once. This clonotype originated in a male donor with early-stage non-small cell lung cancer. Sequenced material: PBMCs, taken at follow-up.

The DNA of the CDR3 is TGCAGCGTTGACGTCGGGAGAAACTGGAACACTGAAGCTTTCTTT. Its protein is CSVDVGRNWNTEAFF. The genes are TRBV29-1 and TRBJ1-1, with D unclear. Germline V gives CDR1 SQVTM, CDR2 ANQGSEA. The CDR3 is 15 residues long. V was shortened by 3 bases and J by 1 base, with 15 bases between the two germline ends. Together with reference TRBV29-1 and TRBJ1-1, the CDR3 gives the full variable domain: SAVISQKPSRDICQRGTSLTIQCQVDSQVTMMFWYRQQPGQSLTLIATANQGSEATYESGFVIDKFPISRPNLTFSTLTVSNMSPEDSSIYLCSVDVGRNWNTEAFFGQGTRLTVV.